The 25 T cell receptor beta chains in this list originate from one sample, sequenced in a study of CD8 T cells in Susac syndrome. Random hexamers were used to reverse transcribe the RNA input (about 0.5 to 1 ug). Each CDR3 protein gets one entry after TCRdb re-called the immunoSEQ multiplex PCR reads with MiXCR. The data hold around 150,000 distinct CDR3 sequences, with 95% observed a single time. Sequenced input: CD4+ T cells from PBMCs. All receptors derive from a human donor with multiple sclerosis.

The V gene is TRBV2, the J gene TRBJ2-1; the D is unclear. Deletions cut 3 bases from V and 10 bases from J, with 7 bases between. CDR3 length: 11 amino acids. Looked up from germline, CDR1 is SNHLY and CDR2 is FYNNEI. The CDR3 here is CASSEFKEQFF. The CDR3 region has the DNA TGTGCCAGCAGTGAGTTTAAGGAGCAGTTCTTC. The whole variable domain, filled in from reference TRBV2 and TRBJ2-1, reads EPEVTQTPSHQVTQMGQEVILRCVPISNHLYFYWYRQILGQKVEFLVSFYNNEISEKSEIFDDQFSVERPDGSNFTLKIRSTKLEDSAMYFCASSEFKEQFFGPGTRLTVL.

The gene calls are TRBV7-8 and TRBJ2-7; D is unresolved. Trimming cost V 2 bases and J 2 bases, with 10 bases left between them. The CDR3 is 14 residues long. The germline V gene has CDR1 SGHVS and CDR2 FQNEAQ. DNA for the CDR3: TGTGCCAGCAGCTTATCCGAAACCACCTACGAGCAGTACTTC. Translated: CASSLSETTYEQYF.

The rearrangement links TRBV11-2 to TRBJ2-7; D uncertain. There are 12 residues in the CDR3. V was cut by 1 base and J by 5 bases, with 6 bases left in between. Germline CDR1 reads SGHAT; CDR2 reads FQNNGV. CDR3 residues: CASSLGVNEQYF. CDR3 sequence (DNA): TGTGCCAGCAGCTTAGGAGTTAACGAGCAGTACTTC.

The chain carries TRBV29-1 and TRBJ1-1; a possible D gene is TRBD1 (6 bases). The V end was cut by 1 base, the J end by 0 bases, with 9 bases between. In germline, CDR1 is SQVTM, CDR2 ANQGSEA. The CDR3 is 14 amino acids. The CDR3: CSVEVGGMNTEAFF. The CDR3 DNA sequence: TGCAGCGTTGAAGTAGGGGGAATGAACACTGAAGCTTTCTTT.

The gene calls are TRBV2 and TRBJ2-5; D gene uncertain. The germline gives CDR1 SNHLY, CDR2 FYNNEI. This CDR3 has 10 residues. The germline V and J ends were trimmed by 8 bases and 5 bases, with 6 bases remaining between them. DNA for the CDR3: TGTGCCAGCCGGTTGGAGACCCAGTACTTC. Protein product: CASRLETQYF.

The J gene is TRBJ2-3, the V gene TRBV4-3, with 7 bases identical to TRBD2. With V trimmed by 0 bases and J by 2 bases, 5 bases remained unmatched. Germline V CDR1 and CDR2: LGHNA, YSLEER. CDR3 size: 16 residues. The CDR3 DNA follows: TGCGCCAGCAGCCAAGATGGGGGGGGGTCCACAGATACGCAGTATTTT. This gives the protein CASSQDGGGSTDTQYF.

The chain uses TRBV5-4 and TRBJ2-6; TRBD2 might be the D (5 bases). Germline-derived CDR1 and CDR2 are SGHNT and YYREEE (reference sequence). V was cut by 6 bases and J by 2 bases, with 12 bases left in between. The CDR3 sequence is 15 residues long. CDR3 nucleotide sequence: TGTGCCAGCACCGTAACGGGGACTGGGGCCAACGTCCTGACTTTC. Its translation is CASTVTGTGANVLTF.

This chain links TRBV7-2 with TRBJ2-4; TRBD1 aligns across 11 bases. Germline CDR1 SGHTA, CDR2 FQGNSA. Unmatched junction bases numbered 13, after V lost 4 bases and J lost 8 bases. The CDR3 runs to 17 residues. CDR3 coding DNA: TGTGCCAGCAGCTCGCCCAATAGGTGGGGACAGGGGGACATTCAGTACTTC. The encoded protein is CASSSPNRWGQGDIQYF.

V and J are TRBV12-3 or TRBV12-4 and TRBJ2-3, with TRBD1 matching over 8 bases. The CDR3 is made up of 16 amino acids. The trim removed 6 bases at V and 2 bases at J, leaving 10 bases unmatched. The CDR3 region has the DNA TGTGCCAGCAGCTCGCGACAGGGGCTCTTCACAGATACGCAGTATTTT. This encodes CASSSRQGLFTDTQYF.

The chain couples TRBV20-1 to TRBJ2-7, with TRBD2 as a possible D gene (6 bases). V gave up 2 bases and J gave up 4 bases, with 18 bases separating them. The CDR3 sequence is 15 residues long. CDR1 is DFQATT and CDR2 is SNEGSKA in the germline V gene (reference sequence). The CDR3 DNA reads TGCAGTGCTAGACCATGGAGGGGACCTTTTTACGAGCAGTACTTC. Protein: CSARPWRGPFYEQYF.

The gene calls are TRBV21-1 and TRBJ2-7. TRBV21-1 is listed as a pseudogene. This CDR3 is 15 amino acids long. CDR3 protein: CASSATAGDSYEQYF. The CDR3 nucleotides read TGTGCCAGCAGCGCCACCGCAGGGGACTCCTACGAGCAGTACTTC.

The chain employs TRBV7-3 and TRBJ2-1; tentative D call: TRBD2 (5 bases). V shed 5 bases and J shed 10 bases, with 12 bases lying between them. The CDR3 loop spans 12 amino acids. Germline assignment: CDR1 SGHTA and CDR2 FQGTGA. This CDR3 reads CASSRTVGEQFF. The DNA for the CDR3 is TGTGCCAGCAGCCGGACTGTGGGGGAGCAGTTCTTC.

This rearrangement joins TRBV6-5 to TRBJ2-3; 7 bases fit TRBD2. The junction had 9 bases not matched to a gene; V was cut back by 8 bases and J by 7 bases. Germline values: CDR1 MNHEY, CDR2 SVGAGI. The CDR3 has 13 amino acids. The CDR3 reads CASRAGDAYTQYF. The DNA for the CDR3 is TGTGCCAGCCGGGCGGGAGATGCTTATACGCAGTATTTT.

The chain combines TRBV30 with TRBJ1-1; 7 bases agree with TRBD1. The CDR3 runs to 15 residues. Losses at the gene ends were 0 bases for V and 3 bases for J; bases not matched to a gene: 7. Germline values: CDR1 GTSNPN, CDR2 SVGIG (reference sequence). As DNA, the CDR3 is TGTGCCTGGAGTGTAGGGGACAGCAGATACACTGAAGCTTTCTTT. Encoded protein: CAWSVGDSRYTEAFF.

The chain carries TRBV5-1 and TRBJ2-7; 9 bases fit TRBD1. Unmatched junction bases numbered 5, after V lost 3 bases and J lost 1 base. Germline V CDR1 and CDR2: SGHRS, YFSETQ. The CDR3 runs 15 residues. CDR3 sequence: CASSSGDRVSYEQYF. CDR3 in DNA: TGCGCCAGCAGCTCCGGGGACAGGGTTTCCTACGAGCAGTACTTC.

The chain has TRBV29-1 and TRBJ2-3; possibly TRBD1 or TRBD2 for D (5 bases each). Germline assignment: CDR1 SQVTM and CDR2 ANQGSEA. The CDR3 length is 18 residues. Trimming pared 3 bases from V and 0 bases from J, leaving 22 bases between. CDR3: CSVESSGRVISSTDTQYF. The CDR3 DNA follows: TGCAGCGTTGAGTCTTCGGGACGGGTGATTTCTAGCACAGATACGCAGTATTTT.

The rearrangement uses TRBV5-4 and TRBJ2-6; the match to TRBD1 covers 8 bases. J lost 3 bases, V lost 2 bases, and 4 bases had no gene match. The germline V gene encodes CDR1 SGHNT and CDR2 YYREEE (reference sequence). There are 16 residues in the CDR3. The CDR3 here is CASSFQGAGGANVLTF. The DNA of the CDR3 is TGTGCCAGCAGCTTCCAGGGGGCAGGTGGGGCCAACGTCCTGACTTTC.

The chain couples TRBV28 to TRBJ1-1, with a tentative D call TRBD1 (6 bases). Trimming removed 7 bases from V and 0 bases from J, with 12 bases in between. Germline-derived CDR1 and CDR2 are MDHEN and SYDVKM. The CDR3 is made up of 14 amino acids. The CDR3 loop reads CASTVGDMNTEAFF. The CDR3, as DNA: TGTGCCAGCACGGTAGGGGACATGAACACTGAAGCTTTCTTT.

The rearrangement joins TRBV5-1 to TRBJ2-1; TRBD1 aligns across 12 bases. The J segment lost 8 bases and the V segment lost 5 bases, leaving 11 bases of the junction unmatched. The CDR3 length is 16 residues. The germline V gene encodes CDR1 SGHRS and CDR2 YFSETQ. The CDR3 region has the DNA TGCGCCAGCAGAACCGAGTACCGGGACAGGGGGCATGAGCAGTTCTTC. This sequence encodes CASRTEYRDRGHEQFF.

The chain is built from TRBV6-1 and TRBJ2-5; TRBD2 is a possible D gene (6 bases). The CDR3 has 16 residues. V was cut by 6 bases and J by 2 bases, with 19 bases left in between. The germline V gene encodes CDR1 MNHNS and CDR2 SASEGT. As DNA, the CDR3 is TGTGCCAGCAGCCTCAGCCTAGCGCTATATCAAGAGACCCAGTACTTC. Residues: CASSLSLALYQETQYF.

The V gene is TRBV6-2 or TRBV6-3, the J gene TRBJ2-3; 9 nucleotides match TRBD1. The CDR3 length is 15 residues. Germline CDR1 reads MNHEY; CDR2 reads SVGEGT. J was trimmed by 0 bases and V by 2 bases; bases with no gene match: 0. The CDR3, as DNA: TGTGCCAGCAGTTACGACAGGGGGAGCACAGATACGCAGTATTTT. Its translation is CASSYDRGSTDTQYF.

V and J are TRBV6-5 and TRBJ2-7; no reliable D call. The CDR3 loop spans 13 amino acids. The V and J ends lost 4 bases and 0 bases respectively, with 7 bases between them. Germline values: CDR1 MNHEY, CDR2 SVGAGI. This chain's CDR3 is CASSSGRSYEQYF. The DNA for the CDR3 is TGTGCCAGCAGTTCCGGGCGCTCCTACGAGCAGTACTTC.

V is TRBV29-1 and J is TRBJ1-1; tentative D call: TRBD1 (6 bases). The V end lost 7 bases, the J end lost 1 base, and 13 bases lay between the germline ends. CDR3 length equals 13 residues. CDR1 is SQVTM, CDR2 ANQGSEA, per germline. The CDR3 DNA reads TGCAGCGCCGGACAGTCAAGGAACACTGAAGCTTTCTTT. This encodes CSAGQSRNTEAFF.

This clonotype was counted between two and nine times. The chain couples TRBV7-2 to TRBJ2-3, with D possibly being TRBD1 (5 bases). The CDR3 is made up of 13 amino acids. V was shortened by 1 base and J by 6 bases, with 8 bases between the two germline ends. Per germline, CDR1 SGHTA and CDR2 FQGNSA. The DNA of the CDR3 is TGTGCCAGCAGCTTAGTAGGGGCGGATACGCAGTATTTT. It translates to CASSLVGADTQYF.

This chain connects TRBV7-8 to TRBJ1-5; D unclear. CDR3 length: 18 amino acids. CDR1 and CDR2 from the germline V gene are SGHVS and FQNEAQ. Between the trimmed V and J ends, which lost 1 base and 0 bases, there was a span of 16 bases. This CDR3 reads CASSLVAASGTSNQPQHF. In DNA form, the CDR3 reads TGTGCCAGCAGCTTAGTAGCGGCATCAGGTACTAGCAATCAGCCCCAGCATTTT.